This T cell receptor (beta chain) was identified in a study of T cells in Graves' hyperthyroidism and ophthalmopathy (dated by TCRdb to 2018 to 2020). For the wider study: Peripheral blood samples were taken at the time of initial diagnosis, prior to any treatment. After blood sampling, hyperthyroidism patients were treated with methimazole at a starting dose of 30 mg daily, and ophthalmopathy patients were treated with high-dose intravenous methylprednisolone. Whether ophthalmopathy could be predicted prospectively was tested in an independent validation cohort made up of under 20 hyperthyroidism patients plus 17 patients who later progressed to ophthalmopathy. In roughly six Graves' hyperthyroidism patients, the study also compared T-cell repertoires from thyroid tissue with T-cell repertoires from blood. The approximately 95 discovery patients were divided at random into training and test sets in a 7:3 ratio. To identify distinguishing TCR V-J signatures, a discovery cohort of roughly 100 patients was used, comprising 43 with Graves' ophthalmopathy and some 57 with stable Graves' hyperthyroidism. TCR Vbeta CDR3 sequencing of 135 peripheral blood samples (under 45 ophthalmopathy, over 70 hyperthyroidism and roughly 17 progressor patients) is reported in the paper. Paper-wide results and their limitations: Blood samples also contained most of the expanded thyroid clonotypes (frequency above 0.001), which suggests that blood repertoires may reflect thyroid immune responses. During validation, the model predicted progression to ophthalmopathy a median of roughly 7.1 months ahead of onset, with around 71% sensitivity and 72.22% specificity. In cross-validation, a model built on a 13 V-J signature told ophthalmopathy apart from stable hyperthyroidism with approximately 90% sensitivity and roughly 81% specificity, and in testing the same model reached 80%/75%. No statistical method was used to set the sample size in advance, and investigators knew the group allocation.

TCR beta CDR3 regions were amplified from RNA transcripts. A first-round RT-PCR of the TCR CDR3 used the HTBI primer set with the Qiagen OneStep RT-PCR kit. The libraries were constructed in a second round of multiplex PCR and then size-selected and purified. Libraries were sequenced paired-end with 100 bp reads on an Illumina HiSeq2000. Per the authors' processing: Raw data were processed with SOAPnuke, discarding reads with adapters, uncalled bases, mean Phred below 15, or no exact constant-primer or identifier match. COPE v1.2.5 was used to merge high-quality paired reads, and clonotypes were defined as unique nucleotide sequences. MiTCR v1.1 was used to align the clonotypes against IMGT TRBV, TRBD and TRBJ reference segments. The analysis was restricted to V-J combinations with a frequency above 0.0001, which together covered over 99% of the repertoires. A TCS score was defined as the ratio of F50 (clonal expansion) to E x V (chaos), with BLOSUM62-based TCRdist applied between CDR3 peptides within each V-J. Welch's t-statistics and random forest reduced 500 to 550 V-J features to fewer than 15, which were used in a naive Bayes classifier (R e1071). Through fastp at Q25 and MiXCR, TCRdb rebuilt clones from the public reads, retaining in-frame beta chains. All rows with the same CDR3 protein become a single entry with the most common DNA and genes. These V and J calls rely on TCRdb rather than the paper's analysis. The sample contains around 570,000 distinct CDR3 sequences, 15% to 20% of them found a single time. The biggest ten clones account for 47% of the sample.

About this clonotype itself: Which antigen it targets is not known. No clone much larger than this one lies a single base away; base qualities are absent.

According to the germline V gene (reference sequence), CDR1 reads SGHKS and CDR2 reads YYEKEE. Including cysteine and phenylalanine, the CDR3 has 16 amino acids. Only the CDR3 portion is preserved as DNA: 48 bases, with reading frame beginning at the first base. Trimming takes 3 bases off V and 4 bases off J; junction bases not matched to a gene: 6. In the ophthalmopathy patients, disease was moderately to severely active, with a Clinical Activity Score of 3 or more, a NOSPECS grade of 4 or more, and a duration of less than 3 months. Patients with uncontrolled infections, other autoimmune diseases, pregnancy or lactation were excluded. Clinical symptoms, serum thyroxine and TRAb, thyroid ultrasound, and orbital computed tomography formed the basis for the diagnoses. Ficoll-Paque density gradient centrifugation was used to isolate PBMCs from about 10 ml of fresh peripheral blood. Total RNA was extracted using Trizol reagent, and RNA quality was assessed on an Agilent 2100 Bioanalyzer.

Sequencing used blood. The sequence derives from a man in his forties or fifties with Graves' ophthalmopathy. The chain is assembled from TRBV5-5 and TRBJ2-2, with TRBD2 matching 10 junction bases. DNA sequence: TGTGCCAGCAGCTCAGCGGGGGGGCTTGGCACCGGGGAGCTGTTTTTT. Translated, this is CASSSAGGLGTGELFF. The full variable domain, with segments outside the CDR3 supplied by the reference TRBV5-5 and TRBJ2-2 proteins, appears as DAGVTQSPTHLIKTRGQQVTLRCSPISGHKSVSWYQQVLGQGPQFIFQYYEKEERGRGNFPDRFSARQFPNYSSELNVNALLLGDSALYLCASSSAGGLGTGELFFGEGSRLTVL.